The source of this TCR beta chain is a study of shared clonotypes between healthy human individuals. Looking at the study overall: Each donor contributed plates that comprised three CD4 naive, three CD4 memory, two CD8 naive and one CD8 memory.

CD45RO negativity and positive selection for CCR7 defined naive CD8 cells, a population that excluded terminally differentiated effector memory CD45RA+ cells. For each subset, genomic DNA was distributed in equal portions over several immunoSEQ plates. Generated by immunoSEQ multiplex PCR, the TCRdb table keeps only in-frame clones and is missing some. The sample includes about 680,000 clones, 92% of them seen just once. The CDR3 contains 13 residues. Germline V CDR1 and CDR2: WSHSY, SAAADI. V was pared by 8 bases and J by 2 bases, with 6 bases of the junction left unmatched. The V call is TRBV10-2, the J call TRBJ2-7; TRBD2 aligns across 7 bases. The receptor was isolated from a man under 40 in good health. The sequenced sample was naive CD8+ T cells sorted from blood. CDR3 sequence (DNA): TGCGCCAGCGGACTAGGGGCCACCTACGAGCAGTACTTC. This encodes CASGLGATYEQYF.